This T cell receptor (beta chain) was obtained from a study of blood T cell repertoires in COVID-19. About the study: Donors in the United States, Italy and Spain gave samples during acute or convalescent COVID-19.

Clones were sequenced by immunoSEQ multiplex PCR, and TCRdb holds only the in-frame ones, with some missing. The sample has 120,000 or so clones; more than 70% are singletons. With 0 bases removed from V and 10 bases from J, the gap between germline ends came to 17 bases. The CDR3 runs to 16 residues. CDR1 is SGHNT and CDR2 is YYREEE in the germline V gene (reference sequence). V gene TRBV5-4 combines with J gene TRBJ1-6; D possibly corresponds to TRBD1 (5 bases). Material for sequencing was peripheral blood. The TCR sequence derives from an elderly man with active or convalescent COVID-19. The chain's CDR3 is CASSLAPGAGGSPLHF. The CDR3 bases are TGTGCCAGCAGCTTGGCCCCGGGAGCGGGGGGGTCACCCCTCCACTTT.